This T cell receptor (beta chain) was identified in a study of T cells in Graves' hyperthyroidism and ophthalmopathy. Study outcomes and limitations: Blood also carried most thyroid clonotypes expanded above 0.001.

Amplified TCR beta CDR3 regions derived from RNA transcripts. HTBI primers were used for first-round RT-PCR of the TCR CDR3. Using its own MiXCR run on the multiplex PCR reads, TCRdb lists one record per CDR3 protein. The sample has under 450,000 distinct CDR3 sequences, 15% to 20% seen once; the top ten hold roughly a third. From germline, CDR1 is DFQATT and CDR2 SNEGSKA (reference sequence). Trimming left V 0 bases short and J 2 bases short, with 13 bases between. The CDR3 loop spans 15 amino acids. Those with hyperthyroidism were 18 to 65 years old, newly diagnosed, and ill for under 2 months. This clonotype was counted many times. Its target is unknown.

The sample consisted of blood. This chain connects TRBV20-1 to TRBJ1-1, with TRBD1 as a possible D gene (6 bases). The TCR comes from a woman in her 30s with Graves' hyperthyroidism that later progressed to Graves' ophthalmopathy. The CDR3 is CSARDGTWANTEAFF. DNA for the CDR3: TGCAGTGCTAGAGATGGGACATGGGCTAACACTGAAGCTTTCTTT.